One and the same sample provided the 26 T cell receptor beta chains below, sequenced in a study of vaccination effects on CD4 cells after COVID-19. TCRdb's table, derived via immunoSEQ multiplex PCR, lists solely in-frame clones and lacks some. The sample holds approximately 47,000 clones, approximately 70% seen once. Culture lasted 10 days before CD4+ T cell isolation. The vaccine given was either BNT162b2 or mRNA-1273, in two doses. No antigen has been assigned to these receptors. The sample here was CD4+ T cells from PBMCs cultured without peptide, taken after COVID-19 vaccination. All receptors come from a human donor who received a COVID-19 vaccine.

This clone was recorded a few times. V usage is TRBV2 and J usage is TRBJ1-1; 9 bases line up with TRBD1. This CDR3 contains 14 residues. After removal of 6 bases from V and 2 bases from J, the junction contained 4 bases not matched to a gene. Germline values: CDR1 SNHLY, CDR2 FYNNEI. The CDR3 loop reads CASSGQGPNTEAFF. The CDR3 nucleotides are TGTGCCAGCAGCGGACAGGGGCCCAACACTGAAGCTTTCTTT.

The gene calls are TRBV4-1 and TRBJ2-1; 8 bases map to TRBD1. The CDR3 totals 16 residues. The V and J ends lost 5 bases and 9 bases, in that order; junction bases with no gene match: 15. Germline V gene sequence: CDR1 MGHRA, CDR2 YSYEKL. The CDR3 coding sequence is TGCGCCAGCAGCTCACCCGGCCGGGACAGGCGTTTTGAGCAGTTCTTC. Translated, it gives CASSSPGRDRRFEQFF.

V usage is TRBV5-4 and J usage is TRBJ2-3; weak D call: TRBD2 (6 bases). Germline CDR1 is SGHNT and CDR2 is YYREEE (reference sequence). CDR3 length: 14 residues. V lost 4 bases, J lost 0 bases, and 9 bases lay in between. The CDR3 bases are TGTGCCAGCAGCATAGCGGCAAGCACAGATACGCAGTATTTT. This gives the protein CASSIAASTDTQYF. The full variable domain, in which reference TRBV5-4 and TRBJ2-3 provide the parts outside the CDR3, is ETGVTQSPTHLIKTRGQQVTLRCSSQSGHNTVSWYQQALGQGPQFIFQYYREEENGRGNFPPRFSGLQFPNYSSELNVNALELDDSALYLCASSIAASTDTQYFGPGTRLTVL.

The genes are TRBV5-4 and TRBJ1-3; D not certain. This CDR3 spans 18 amino acids. The germline V gene has CDR1 SGHNT and CDR2 YYREEE (reference sequence). With 4 bases removed from V and 0 bases from J, the gap between germline ends came to 20 bases. CDR3 nucleotide sequence: TGTGCCAGCAGCCCCCCGGGAGGTAGCAGTAGCTCTGGAAACACCATATATTTT. The encoded protein is CASSPPGGSSSSGNTIYF.

The chain recombines TRBV5-4 with TRBJ1-2, with D uncertain. V was shortened by 0 bases and J by 2 bases, with 11 bases between the two germline ends. The V gene's germline CDR1 is SGHNT and CDR2 YYREEE (reference sequence). The CDR3 has 15 amino acids. The CDR3 DNA is TGTGCCAGCAGCTTGGACATGGATCGAAACTATGGCTACACCTTC. As protein: CASSLDMDRNYGYTF.

The gene calls are TRBV6-1 and TRBJ1-6; D is unclear. This CDR3 spans 15 amino acids. The V gene's germline CDR1 is MNHNS and CDR2 SASEGT. With 0 bases removed from V and 10 bases from J, the gap between germline ends came to 13 bases. CDR3 bases: TGTGCCAGCAGTGAAGCGCAGGACTCGATATCACCCCTCCACTTT. Encoded protein: CASSEAQDSISPLHF.

This chain links TRBV3-1 (or the pseudogene TRBV3-2) with TRBJ1-1; D unclear. The CDR3 loop spans 16 amino acids. Germline V gene data show CDR1 as LGHDT and CDR2 as YNNKEL (reference sequence). The V end lost 0 bases, the J end lost 4 bases, and 15 bases lay between the germline ends. In DNA, the CDR3 is TGTGCCAGCAGCCAAGATCTCGGGGTTGGTATCACTGAAGCTTTCTTT. This sequence encodes CASSQDLGVGITEAFF.

The CDR3 sequence: CASSENRNTEAFF. CDR3 nucleotide sequence: TGTGCCAGCAGTGAAAATAGGAACACTGAAGCTTTCTTT. The genes are TRBV2 and TRBJ1-1; no definite D call. The V end lost 2 bases, the J end lost 1 base, and 5 bases lay between the germline ends. Germline V gene lookup returns CDR1 SNHLY and CDR2 FYNNEI. The CDR3 extends over 13 amino acids.

The rearrangement joins TRBV5-4 to TRBJ2-1; a possible D gene is TRBD2 (6 bases). Germline-derived CDR1 and CDR2 are SGHNT and YYREEE (reference sequence). Between the trimmed V and J ends, which lost 0 bases and 2 bases, there was a span of 9 bases. CDR3 length: 15 amino acids. The CDR3 sequence is CASSLGREPYNEQFF. As DNA, the CDR3 is TGTGCCAGCAGCTTGGGGCGGGAACCCTACAATGAGCAGTTCTTC.

The genes are TRBV5-1 and TRBJ2-5; D may be TRBD2 (5 bases). Germline lookup yields CDR1 SGHRS and CDR2 YFSETQ. This CDR3 has 15 amino acids. V was cut by 7 bases and J by 2 bases, with 18 bases left in between. CDR3 sequence reads: CASRRAGGIQETQYF. The CDR3 nucleotides are TGCGCCAGCCGCCGGGCAGGAGGAATTCAAGAGACCCAGTACTTC.

The chain joins TRBV3-1 (or the pseudogene TRBV3-2) to TRBJ2-2; a possible D gene is TRBD2 (6 bases). V lost 3 bases, J lost 3 bases, and 17 bases lay in between. The CDR3 is 17 amino acids. CDR1 and CDR2 (germline): LGHDT, YNNKEL (reference sequence). For the CDR3, the DNA is TGTGCCAGCAGCCAGACGGGAGCTCTAAGGGACACCGGGGAGCTGTTTTTT. It translates to CASSQTGALRDTGELFF.

The V and J genes are TRBV12-3 or TRBV12-4 and TRBJ1-1; D unresolved. This CDR3 contains 13 residues. Trimming cost V 2 bases and J 4 bases, with 8 bases left between them. DNA of the CDR3: TGTGCCAGCAGTTTATACGAGGGCACTGAAGCTTTCTTT. This gives the protein CASSLYEGTEAFF.

This clone was detected only once. The chain joins TRBV4-1 to TRBJ2-7; 11 positions agree with TRBD2. CDR1 is MGHRA and CDR2 is YSYEKL in the germline V gene. CDR3 length equals 16 residues. J lost 4 bases, V lost 1 base, and 6 bases had no gene match. For the CDR3, the DNA is TGCGCCAGCAGCCAAGGTGTAGCGGGGGGGCTTTACGAGCAGTACTTC. Its protein is CASSQGVAGGLYEQYF.

The rearrangement links TRBV29-1 to TRBJ1-2; D might be TRBD1 (6 bases). This CDR3 has 12 residues. Germline V gene sequence: CDR1 SQVTM, CDR2 ANQGSEA. The V end lost 3 bases, the J end lost 8 bases, and 13 bases lay between the germline ends. As DNA, the CDR3 is TGCAGCGTTGATCCCGCAGGGGTCGGCTACACCTTC. Encoded protein: CSVDPAGVGYTF.

V usage is TRBV10-1 and J usage is TRBJ2-2, with TRBD1 as a possible D gene (6 bases). Germline assignment: CDR1 WNHNN and CDR2 SYGVQD (reference sequence). V lost 5 bases and J lost 7, with 14 bases in between. The CDR3 is 14 amino acids. CDR3 in amino acids: CASSLTGPGGELFF. The CDR3 coding sequence is TGCGCCAGCAGTCTGACAGGACCAGGCGGGGAGCTGTTTTTT.

The gene calls are TRBV5-8 and TRBJ2-5, with 9 bases aligning to TRBD2. CDR3 length: 17 amino acids. Germline CDR1 is SGHTS and CDR2 is YDEGEE. Germline trimming cut 3 bases from V and 1 base from J; bases unmatched to any gene: 10. CDR3 sequence: CASSSGAAGGPQETQYF. Written as DNA, the CDR3 is TGTGCCAGCAGCTCGGGAGCGGCGGGAGGGCCCCAAGAGACCCAGTACTTC.

V is TRBV6-2 or TRBV6-3 and J is TRBJ2-3; possibly TRBD1 or TRBD2 for D (5 bases each). The germline gives CDR1 MNHEY, CDR2 SVGEGT. Trimming left V 6 bases short and J 4 bases short, with 23 bases between. The CDR3 runs to 17 residues. CDR3 DNA sequence: TGTGCCAGCAGCTCCCTCTTTGGGGGAGTAAGCGCAGATACGCAGTATTTT. As protein: CASSSLFGGVSADTQYF.

The chain joins TRBV30 to TRBJ1-3, with TRBD1 matching 10 bases. This CDR3 has 15 residues. V trimming: 4 bases; J trimming: 2 bases; junction bases outside the gene matches: 5. CDR1 GTSNPN and CDR2 SVGIG come from the germline V gene (reference sequence). For the CDR3, the DNA is TGTGCCTGGAACACCGGGACAGGGGCTGGAAACACCATATATTTT. Encoded protein: CAWNTGTGAGNTIYF. The entire variable domain, with the rest obtained from reference TRBV30 and TRBJ1-3, is as follows: SQTIHQWPATLVQPVGSPLSLECTVEGTSNPNLYWYRQAAGRGLQLLFYSVGIGQISSEVPQNLSASRPQDRQFILSSKKLLLSDSGFYLCAWNTGTGAGNTIYFGEGSWLTVV.

The V and J genes are TRBV12-5 and TRBJ1-4; D gene ambiguous. CDR1 LGHNT and CDR2 FRNRAP come from the germline V gene. Deletions cut 7 bases from V and 10 bases from J, with 22 bases between. This CDR3 spans 15 amino acids. The CDR3 coding sequence is TGTGCTAGTGCCCGAGGCGATTGGCCGATTGGAAAACTGTTTTTT. This gives the protein CASARGDWPIGKLFF.

The chain joins TRBV24-1 to TRBJ1-5, with D possibly TRBD1 on 5 matching bases. V was pared by 5 bases and J by 3 bases, with 16 bases between. Germline CDR1 and CDR2: KGHDR and SFDVKD. The CDR3 runs to 16 residues. The CDR3 protein is CATSGGSGHINQPQHF. The CDR3 DNA reads as TGTGCCACCAGTGGCGGATCCGGACACATCAATCAGCCCCAGCATTTT.

The table lists this clone with a count of one. The chain uses TRBV7-2 and TRBJ1-3; no firm D call. Deletions cut 7 bases from V and 8 bases from J, with 15 bases between. The CDR3 totals 13 residues. Germline V gene lookup returns CDR1 SGHTA and CDR2 FQGNSA. CDR3 protein: CASTLGPLDTIYF. In DNA, the CDR3 is TGTGCCAGCACACTAGGGCCTTTAGACACCATATATTTT.

The chain couples TRBV5-5 to TRBJ2-5, with D possibly being TRBD1 (5 bases). The CDR3 has 14 amino acids. Deletions cut 1 base from V and 4 bases from J, with 11 bases between. The germline gives CDR1 SGHKS, CDR2 YYEKEE (reference sequence). The CDR3 DNA is TGTGCCAGCAGCTTGTATCAGGGCGGAGAGACCCAGTACTTC. This gives the protein CASSLYQGGETQYF.

This clone showed up just a few times. The rearrangement joins TRBV6-5 to TRBJ1-5, with 8 bases matching TRBD1. CDR3 size: 14 residues. J gave up 1 base and V 7 bases, and 3 bases lay outside the gene matches. CDR1 and CDR2 from the germline V gene are MNHEY and SVGAGI. CDR3 sequence reads: CASMGQASNQPQHF. The DNA of the CDR3 is TGTGCCAGCATGGGACAGGCGAGCAATCAGCCCCAGCATTTT.

The gene calls are TRBV7-9 and TRBJ2-7, with 7 bases lining up with TRBD2. V lost 1 base and J lost 0; bases outside the gene matches: 6. CDR1 is SEHNR and CDR2 is FQNEAQ in the germline V gene (reference sequence). The CDR3 sequence is 16 residues long. DNA for the CDR3: TGTGCCAGCAGCTTAGGGCGGGGGTATAGCTCCTACGAGCAGTACTTC. This gives the protein CASSLGRGYSSYEQYF.

CDR3 sequence (DNA): TGCGCCAGTACAGGGGACCAAGAGACCCAGTACTTC. This encodes CASTGDQETQYF. The chain is built from TRBV5-1 and TRBJ2-5; 7 bases fit TRBD1. CDR1 is SGHRS, CDR2 YFSETQ, per germline. This CDR3 region has 12 residues. V lost 8 bases, J lost 0 bases, and 1 base stayed unmatched.

V gene TRBV24-1 combines with J gene TRBJ2-7, with a tentative D call TRBD1 (6 bases). V shed 4 bases and J shed 0 bases, with 9 bases lying between them. CDR3 size: 14 residues. Germline V lookup: CDR1 KGHDR, CDR2 SFDVKD. The CDR3 spells CATSDSGHSYEQYF. Here the CDR3 DNA reads TGTGCCACCAGTGACTCGGGACACTCCTACGAGCAGTACTTC.